Sequencing of this T cell receptor beta chain was carried out in a study of metastatic and nonmetastatic thyroid tumors. CDR3 length equals 17 residues. V was clipped by 5 bases and J by 4 bases; unmatched bases: 12. Germline lookup yields CDR1 SGHAT and CDR2 FQNNGV. There were no patients who had received any treatment before thyroid surgery. MiXCR reprocessed the PCR reads for TCRdb. The sample carries thousands of clones, around 28% recorded once. The receptor was isolated from a female donor with papillary thyroid cancer or a benign thyroid nodule (not recorded which). Some clones in this sample may be carry-over from other donors' samples. The rearrangement uses TRBV11-2 and TRBJ2-1; 9 nucleotides align to TRBD2. Sequenced input: tumor tissue. CDR3 DNA sequence: TGTGCCAGCAGCCCCCGTAAAGCGGGGGGCCCTTACAATGAGCAGTTCTTC. It specifies CASSPRKAGGPYNEQFF.